This T cell receptor beta chain was documented in a study of Ad26.COV2.S vaccination and SARS-CoV-2 variants (dated by TCRdb to the early 2020s). Concerning the study at large: Donors in the vaccine arm were drawn from COV1001, a phase I-IIa trial of Ad26.COV2.S in healthy adults that was multicentre, randomized, double-blind and placebo-controlled. Ad26.COV2.S was administered intramuscularly at 5 x 10^10 or 1 x 10^11 viral particles, either as a single shot or as two shots given 56 days apart. TCRbeta repertoire sequencing served as the tool for gauging how specific and how broad the SARS-CoV-2-reactive T cell receptors were following Ad26.COV2.S vaccination. The TCR-sequenced set comprised approximately 30 samples: some 20 Ad26.COV2.S vaccine recipients, 5 placebo recipients and 8 SARS-CoV-2 convalescent individuals. Trial participants were randomized into five groups of five, in which low-dose or high-dose Ad26.COV2.S was given once or twice, or placebo was given on both occasions. Investigators did not know the trial group allocation while performing experiments and assessing outcomes.

General conclusions and limits of the study: The authors noted that the TCR breadth and depth analyses may have underestimated total T cell responses. The study was not powered for comparison of responses between vaccine doses or regimens. After vaccination, spike-specific CD8+ and CD4+ T cell responses were reported to show substantial breadth. Ad26.COV2.S recipients had higher spike-specific TCR breadth than placebo recipients (P = 0.0014). Vaccine and placebo recipients had similar non-spike TCR breadth, a finding consistent with the vaccine containing only spike.

The immunoSEQ Assay was used to sequence TCRbeta CDR3 regions. After extraction, genomic DNA underwent amplification by bias-controlled multiplex PCR, followed by high-throughput sequencing. The published analysis was carried out like this. Collapsing and filtering of sequences were performed to quantify the absolute abundance of each unique TCRbeta CDR3 region. T cell fraction was estimated by normalizing TCRbeta template counts to usable DNA, which was measured by amplifying reference genes present in all nucleated cells. Repertoire TCRs were annotated as SARS-CoV-2-specific when V gene, CDR3 amino acid sequence and J gene were exactly matched to a known reactive TCR set. The reference SARS-CoV-2 TCR set was obtained from MIRA and was filtered for enrichment in COVID-19-positive ImmuneCODE repertoires, whereby public or cross-reactive TCRs were removed. Drawing on the MIRA antigens, annotated TCRs were analysed further at the level of specific ORF or position within ORF. Breadth was defined as annotated unique rearrangements over total unique productive rearrangements; depth was the summed frequency of those rearrangements. TCR breadth was compared between groups using two-sided Wilcoxon rank-sum tests. Here the immuneACCESS table is served through TCRdb, limited to in-frame sequences with V and J called. Missing clones are a known gap in these copies; in checked studies unresolved V genes cover under half, and the rest lacks a known reason. The DNA gave D and trimming, while V, J and clone size come from that table. The sample has 300,000 to 400,000 clones on record, around 86% of them singletons. The ten largest account for roughly 3.6% of the sample.

The treatment or condition label, read with the paper, signifies: some 19 received Ad26.COV2.S at low or high dose, single or two shots; about 5 received placebo; per-sample allocation not given. For vaccine and placebo recipients, repertoires were sequenced using samples collected on day 63 after the first injection. In Cohort 1b, about 25 adults aged 18-55 years were enrolled at a single site in Boston, USA, between 29 July and 7 August 2020. Ad26.COV2.S was a replication-incompetent adenovirus type 26 vector expressing a prefusion-stabilized SARS-CoV-2 spike protein from the original Wuhan strain. In the case of this clone: Its antigen is currently not known. The junction does not match germline at one end; this may be a read error.

The sequence derives from a person between 18 and 60 years old who received the Ad26.COV2.S COVID-19 vaccine or a placebo. The sequencing used peripheral blood, collected in a trial of Ad26.COV2.S vaccine versus placebo.

The CDR3 region has the sequence CASSGQGSPSF. The sequenced DNA: TGTGCCAGCAGTGGACAGGGGTCACCATCCTTT. The V and J genes are TRBV6-6 and TRBJ1-1; TRBD1 aligns with 9 central bases. The germline V gene (reference sequence) specifies MNHNY as CDR1 and SVGAGI as CDR2. Counted from cysteine to phenylalanine, this CDR3 has 11 amino acids. The entry retains the CDR3 DNA only, 33 bases that are in frame from base 1.